The source of this TCR beta chain is a study of CD8+ T cells in alopecia areata. On the study more broadly: Treatment with tofacitinib (6 to 18 months) was followed by 6 months off drug.

Lesional scalp punch biopsies and peripheral blood were collected from alopecia areata patients. Investigators sorted PBMCs to obtain both CD4+ and CD8+ T cells. From germline, CDR1 is SGHTA and CDR2 FQGNSA. This CDR3 region has 16 residues. V shed 1 base, J shed 8 bases, and the junction held 8 bases outside the gene matches. Sequencing used cDNA as its template, made by extracting RNA and reverse transcribing it. The assay was immunoSEQ multiplex PCR, and TCRdb's table has in-frame clones only and misses some. In the table there are around 250,000 clones, 67% of which are singletons. V and J are TRBV7-2 and TRBJ2-1; TRBD2 aligns across 10 bases. The TCR sequence derives from a human donor with alopecia areata. This sample comprised CD4+ T cells sorted from blood, obtained at week 0. The CDR3 protein is CASSLGTSGAFDEQFF. The CDR3 DNA reads as TGTGCCAGCAGCTTAGGAACTAGCGGGGCGTTCGATGAGCAGTTCTTC. Full variable domain (outside the CDR3, taken from reference TRBV7-2 and TRBJ2-1): GAGVSQSPSNKVTEKGKDVELRCDPISGHTALYWYRQSLGQGLEFLIYFQGNSAPDKSGLPSDRFSAERTGGSVSTLTIQRTQQEDSAVYLCASSLGTSGAFDEQFFGPGTRLTVL.